The sequence of this T cell receptor (beta chain) was determined in a study of blood T cell repertoires in COVID-19. CDR3 length equals 16 residues. The germline V and J ends were trimmed by 2 bases and 6 bases, with 14 bases remaining between them. In germline, CDR1 is SGHTA, CDR2 FQGTGA. This clone was found a few times. TCRdb's table, derived via immunoSEQ multiplex PCR, lists solely in-frame clones and lacks some. The sample shows approximately 71,000 clones, roughly 85% of them seen only once. V is TRBV7-3 and J is TRBJ1-6, with D perhaps matching TRBD1 (5 bases). Sequencing used peripheral blood. This clonotype originated in a man in his sixties with active or convalescent COVID-19. CDR3 nucleotide sequence: TGTGCCAGCAGCTTATTGGGGCCGGCTACTAATTCACCCCTCCACTTT. This codes for CASSLLGPATNSPLHF.